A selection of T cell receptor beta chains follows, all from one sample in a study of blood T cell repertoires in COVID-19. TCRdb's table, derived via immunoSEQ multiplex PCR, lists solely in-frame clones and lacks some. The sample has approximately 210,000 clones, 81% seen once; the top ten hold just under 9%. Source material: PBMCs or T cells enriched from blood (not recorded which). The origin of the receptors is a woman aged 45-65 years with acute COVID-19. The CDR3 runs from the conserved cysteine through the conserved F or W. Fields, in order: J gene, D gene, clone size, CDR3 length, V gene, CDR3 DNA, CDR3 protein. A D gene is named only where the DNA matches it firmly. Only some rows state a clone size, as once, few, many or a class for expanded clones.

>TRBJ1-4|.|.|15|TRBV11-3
TGTGCCAGCAGCCCCGGGGGGGGATCCAGTGAAAAACTGTTTTTT
CASSPGGGSSEKLFF
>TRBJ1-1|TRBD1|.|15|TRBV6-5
TGTGCCAGCATCACAGGGGGGTCGTTGGGCACTGAAGCTTTCTTT
CASITGGSLGTEAFF
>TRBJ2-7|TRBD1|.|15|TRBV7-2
TGTGCCAGCAGCTTAACTCCGGGACAGGGTTTCGAGCAGTACTTC
CASSLTPGQGFEQYF
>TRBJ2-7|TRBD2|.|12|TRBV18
TGTGCCAGCGCGGGAGGGTCCTACGAGCAGTACTTC
CASAGGSYEQYF
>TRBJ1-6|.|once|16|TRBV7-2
TGTGCCAGCAGCTTATCAGGGTCAGGGCGTAATTCACCCCTCCACTTT
CASSLSGSGRNSPLHF
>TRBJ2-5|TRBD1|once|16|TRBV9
TGTGCCAGCAGCGTTTCGGGACAGGGGGCGGCAGAGACCCAGTACTTC
CASSVSGQGAAETQYF
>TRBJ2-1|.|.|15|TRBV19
TGTGCCAGTAGTATTACAGGGCTGTCCTACAATGAGCAGTTCTTC
CASSITGLSYNEQFF
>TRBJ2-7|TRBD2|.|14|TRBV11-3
TGTGCCAGCAGCCGCGGACTAGGAGTAAGCGAGCAGTACTTC
CASSRGLGVSEQYF
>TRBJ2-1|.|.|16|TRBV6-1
TGTGCCAGCAGTGTTGAGAGCCTAAGCTCCTACAATGAGCAGTTCTTC
CASSVESLSSYNEQFF
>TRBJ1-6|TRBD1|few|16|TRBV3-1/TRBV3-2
TGTGCCAGCAGCGGGGGGTTAACAGGGGTGGGGTCACCCCTCCACTTT
CASSGGLTGVGSPLHF
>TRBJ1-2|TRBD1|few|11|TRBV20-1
TGCAGTGCTCACCCAGGGGGCGGCTACACCTTC
CSAHPGGGYTF
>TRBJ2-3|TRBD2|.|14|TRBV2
TGTGCCAGTCGGACTAGCGGACACACAGATACGCAGTATTTT
CASRTSGHTDTQYF
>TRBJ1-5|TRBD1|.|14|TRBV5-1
TGCGCCAGCAGCCCGGGGACAGGCGAGCAGCCCCAGCATTTT
CASSPGTGEQPQHF
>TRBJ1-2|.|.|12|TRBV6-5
TGTGCCAGCAACCACCCAGGGGATGGCTACACCTTC
CASNHPGDGYTF
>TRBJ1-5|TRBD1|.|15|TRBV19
TGTGCCAGTAGTATAAATGGACAGGTTAATCAGCCCCAGCATTTT
CASSINGQVNQPQHF
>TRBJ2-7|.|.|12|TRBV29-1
TGCAGCGTTGGGGCCCCCCCCTACGAGCAGTACTTC
CSVGAPPYEQYF
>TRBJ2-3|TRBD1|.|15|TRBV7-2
TGTGCCAGCAGCTCATACAGGGGGCACACAGATACGCAGTATTTT
CASSSYRGHTDTQYF
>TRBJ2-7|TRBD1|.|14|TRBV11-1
TGTGCCAGCAAATTAGGGACAGTCTCCTACGAGCAGTACTTC
CASKLGTVSYEQYF
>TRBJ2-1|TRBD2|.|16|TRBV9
TGTGCCAGCAACAGTCGGTCAAGCGGGAGTGTCAATGAGCAGTTCTTC
CASNSRSSGSVNEQFF
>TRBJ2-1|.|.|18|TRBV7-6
TGTGCCAGCAGCACACTAACCCCAGTTTACGGCTCCTACAATGAGCAGTTCTTC
CASSTLTPVYGSYNEQFF
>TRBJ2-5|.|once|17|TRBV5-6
TGTGCCAGCAGCGTACACCGAGGTACCCCTCACCAAGAGACCCAGTACTTC
CASSVHRGTPHQETQYF
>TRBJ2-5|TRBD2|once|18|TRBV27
TGTGCCAGCAGTCCAGGACTACTAGCGGGGGGGCCAGGAGAGACCCAGTACTTC
CASSPGLLAGGPGETQYF
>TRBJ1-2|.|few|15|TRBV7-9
TGTGCCAGCAGCTTATGGACAGCCTCTAACTATGGCTACACCTTC
CASSLWTASNYGYTF
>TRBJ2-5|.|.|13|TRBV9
TGTGCCAGCAGCGCCAGGTACCAAGAGACCCAGTACTTC
CASSARYQETQYF
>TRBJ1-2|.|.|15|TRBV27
TGTGCCAGCAGGGCGCGGGGGACGCCCAATTATGGCTACACCTTC
CASRARGTPNYGYTF
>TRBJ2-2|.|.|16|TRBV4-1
TGCGCCAGCAGCTTTGGCGGGACGGCGAACACCGGGGAGCTGTTTTTT
CASSFGGTANTGELFF
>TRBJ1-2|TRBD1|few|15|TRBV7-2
TGTGCCAGCAGCTATGGGAACAGGGGAGGTTATGGCTACACCTTC
CASSYGNRGGYGYTF
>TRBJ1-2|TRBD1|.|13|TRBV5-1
TGCGCCAGCAAACCAGGGGGGAACTATGGCTACACCTTC
CASKPGGNYGYTF
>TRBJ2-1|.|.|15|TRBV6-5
TGTGCCAGCAGTTACGGGGGGACTCCCTACAATGAGCAGTTCTTC
CASSYGGTPYNEQFF
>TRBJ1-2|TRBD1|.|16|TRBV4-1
TGCGCCAGCAGCCAAGAGGGGGTACAGGGGGTAAAGGGCTACACCTTC
CASSQEGVQGVKGYTF
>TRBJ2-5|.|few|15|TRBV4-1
TGCGCCAGCAGCCAACTCTCGGGGGAATGGGAGACCCAGTACTTC
CASSQLSGEWETQYF
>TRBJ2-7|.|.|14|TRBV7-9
TGTGCCAGCAGCTTAGGCAGGCACCTCGACGAGCAGTACTTC
CASSLGRHLDEQYF
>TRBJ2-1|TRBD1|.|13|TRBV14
TGTGCCAGCAGCCCGACAGGGGTGGGTGAGCAGTTCTTC
CASSPTGVGEQFF
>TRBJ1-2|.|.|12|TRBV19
TGTGCCATCACGCGGGGGGACTATGGCTACACCTTC
CAITRGDYGYTF
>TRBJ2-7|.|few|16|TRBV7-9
TGTGCCAGCAGCTTATTATCGCAGTTCCGCTCCTACGAGCAGTACTTC
CASSLLSQFRSYEQYF
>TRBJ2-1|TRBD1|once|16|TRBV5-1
TGCGCCAGCAGCTTGTCAGGACAGGGGTTCATCGATGAGCAGTTCTTC
CASSLSGQGFIDEQFF
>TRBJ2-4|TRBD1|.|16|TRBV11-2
TGTGCCAGCAGCCGACAGGGTGGGGTAGGGAAAAACATTCAGTACTTC
CASSRQGGVGKNIQYF
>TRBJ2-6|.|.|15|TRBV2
TGTGCCAGCAGGGAAGGGGAGCCTGGGGCCAACGTCCTGACTTTC
CASREGEPGANVLTF
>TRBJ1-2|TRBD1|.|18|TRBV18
TGTGCCAGCTCCCGCACCGGGACAGGGAGCGCTTATAACTATGGCTACACCTTC
CASSRTGTGSAYNYGYTF
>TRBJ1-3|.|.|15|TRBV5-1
TGCGCCAGCAGCGACCCAGGGTTATCTGGAAACACCATATATTTT
CASSDPGLSGNTIYF
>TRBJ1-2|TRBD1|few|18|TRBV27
TGTGCCAGCACCCCCCGGCCCCCCCGACAGGGGAGGGACTATGGCTACACCTTC
CASTPRPPRQGRDYGYTF